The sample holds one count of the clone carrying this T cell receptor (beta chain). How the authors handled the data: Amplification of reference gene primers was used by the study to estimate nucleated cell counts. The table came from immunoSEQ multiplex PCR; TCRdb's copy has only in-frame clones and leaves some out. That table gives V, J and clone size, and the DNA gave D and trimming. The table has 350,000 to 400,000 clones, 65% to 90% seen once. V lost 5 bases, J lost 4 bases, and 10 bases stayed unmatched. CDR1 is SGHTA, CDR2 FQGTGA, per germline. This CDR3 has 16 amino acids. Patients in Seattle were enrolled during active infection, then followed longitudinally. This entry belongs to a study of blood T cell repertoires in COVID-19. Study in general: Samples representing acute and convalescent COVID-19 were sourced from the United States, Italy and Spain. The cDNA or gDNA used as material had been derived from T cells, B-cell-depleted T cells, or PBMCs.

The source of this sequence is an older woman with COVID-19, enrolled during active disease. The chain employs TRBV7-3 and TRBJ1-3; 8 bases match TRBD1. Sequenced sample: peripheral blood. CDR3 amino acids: CASSPNARGHGNTIYF. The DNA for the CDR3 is TGTGCCAGCAGCCCAAACGCCAGGGGGCACGGAAACACCATATATTTT.